What follows are 27 T cell receptor beta chains derived from one specimen sequenced in a study of cytomegalovirus exposure and HLA in healthy donors (dated by TCRdb to about 2017). Libraries were built with the immunoSEQ multiplex PCR assay. The source is immuneACCESS, and TCRdb retained only in-frame sequences with V and J called. Part of the clones is not carried over; for the studies checked, unresolved V genes explain less than half of this, and the remainder is unexplained. The sample table holds 100,000 to 150,000 clones, of which about 91% were seen once. The ten largest clones represent about 1.7% of the sample. Sequencing was done on a sample of PBMCs. These receptors all stem from a young man in good health and CMV-seronegative.

This chain joins TRBV19 and TRBJ1-2; 7 nucleotides align to TRBD1. Germline CDR1 reads LNHDA; CDR2 reads SQIVND (reference sequence). The CDR3 spans 14 residues. The ends lost 3 bases at V and 8 bases at J; junction bases unmatched: 9. The CDR3 region has the DNA TGTGCCAGTAGTATCCCCAGGGGGGTACGGGGCTACACCTTC. It is translated as CASSIPRGVRGYTF.

This clone turned up a few times. V and J are TRBV19 and TRBJ2-7, with a weak D call TRBD2 (5 bases). The CDR3 is 16 amino acids. Germline V CDR1 and CDR2: LNHDA, SQIVND (reference sequence). V was pared by 0 bases and J by 4 bases, with 16 bases between. The CDR3 sequence: CASSIDRRTEIYEQYF. DNA of the CDR3: TGTGCCAGTAGTATAGACCGTCGGACTGAGATTTACGAGCAGTACTTC. The full variable domain, completed using reference TRBV19 and TRBJ2-7, is DGGITQSPKYLFRKEGQNVTLSCEQNLNHDAMYWYRQDPGQGLRLIYYSQIVNDFQKGDIAEGYSVSREKKESFPLTVTSAQKNPTAFYLCASSIDRRTEIYEQYFGPGTRLTVT.

This CDR3 is CASSKLGWDTLGTDTQYF. The CDR3 DNA reads as TGTGCCAGCAGCAAACTTGGATGGGACACCTTAGGCACAGATACGCAGTATTTT. The chain has TRBV27 and TRBJ2-3; possibly TRBD1 for D (6 bases). CDR1 is MNHEY and CDR2 is SMNVEV in the germline V gene (reference sequence). V dropped 6 bases and J dropped 1 base, with 23 bases sitting between them. CDR3 size: 18 residues.

The V and J genes are TRBV27 and TRBJ2-6; the D is unclear. V dropped 1 base and J dropped 2 bases, with 15 bases sitting between them. In germline, CDR1 is MNHEY, CDR2 SMNVEV (reference sequence). The CDR3 spans 18 residues. In DNA form, the CDR3 reads TGTGCCAGCAGTTTATTCGGGTCCGTGGTGCCTGGGGCCAACGTCCTGACTTTC. Its protein is CASSLFGSVVPGANVLTF.

CDR3 DNA: TGTGCCAGCTCAACACGACAGAATACTAACTATGGCTACACCTTC. Protein product: CASSTRQNTNYGYTF. The V gene is TRBV18, the J gene TRBJ1-2, with D possibly TRBD1 on 5 matching bases. Germline V gene lookup returns CDR1 KGHSH and CDR2 LQKENI. Trimming took 5 bases from V and 0 from J, leaving 13 bases between them. The CDR3 extends over 15 amino acids.

This clone was seen only once. The rearrangement uses TRBV19 and TRBJ1-1; 8 nucleotides agree with TRBD1. CDR3 size: 16 residues. Germline CDR1 LNHDA, CDR2 SQIVND (reference sequence). J was trimmed by 4 bases and V by 3 bases; bases with no gene match: 10. In DNA, the CDR3 is TGTGCCAGTAGTATTAATGGACAGGGCGTGGGCACTGAAGCTTTCTTT. Translation: CASSINGQGVGTEAFF.

V usage is TRBV5-6 and J usage is TRBJ2-7; no definite D call. Trimming left V 4 bases short and J 2 bases short, with 13 bases between. The CDR3 runs to 14 residues. Germline V lookup: CDR1 SGHDT, CDR2 YYEEEE. The DNA of the CDR3 is TGTGCCAGCAGCCCTGGCTCGACTCCCTACGAGCAGTACTTC. Protein sequence: CASSPGSTPYEQYF. Variable domain in full (rest from reference TRBV5-6 and TRBJ2-7): DAGVTQSPTHLIKTRGQQVTLRCSPKSGHDTVSWYQQALGQGPQFIFQYYEEEERQRGNFPDRFSGHQFPNYSSELNVNALLLGDSALYLCASSPGSTPYEQYFGPGTRLTVT.

The rearrangement links TRBV9 to TRBJ2-5; 11 bases line up with TRBD1. The CDR3 covers 15 residues. Germline assignment: CDR1 SGDLS and CDR2 YYNGEE. Trimming removed 4 bases from V and 4 bases from J; junction bases left unmatched: 6. CDR3 amino acids: CASSLGQGARETQYF. The CDR3 DNA reads TGTGCCAGCAGCCTAGGACAGGGGGCTAGAGAGACCCAGTACTTC.

The chain carries TRBV6-1 and TRBJ1-5, with TRBD1 identical over 8 bases. This CDR3 region has 16 residues. V shed 3 bases and J 0 bases; nucleotides not matched to a gene: 4. Per the germline V gene, CDR1 is MNHNS and CDR2 is SASEGT. CDR3 amino acids: CASSDPDRDSNQPQHF. DNA for the CDR3: TGTGCCAGCAGTGACCCGGACAGGGATAGCAATCAGCCCCAGCATTTT.

The V call is TRBV5-4, the J call TRBJ2-2; 10 positions match TRBD2. CDR1 is SGHNT, CDR2 YYREEE, per germline (reference sequence). The CDR3 runs to 15 residues. With 3 bases clipped from V and 7 bases from J, the junction kept 6 bases outside the gene matches. The chain's CDR3 is CASSSSGRISGELFF. CDR3 bases: TGTGCCAGCAGCTCTAGCGGGAGAATTAGCGGGGAGCTGTTTTTT.

This chain uses TRBV4-1 with TRBJ2-3, with 9 nucleotides matching TRBD2. The CDR3 totals 17 residues. Trimming at V came to 2 bases and at J to 4 bases, leaving 10 bases not matched to a gene. The germline V gene encodes CDR1 MGHRA and CDR2 YSYEKL. The CDR3 DNA is TGCGCCAGCAGCCAACGAGCCGGGACTAGCTTCCCAGATACGCAGTATTTT. Its translation is CASSQRAGTSFPDTQYF.

This clone appeared once. This rearrangement joins TRBV21-1 to TRBJ1-4; TRBD1, as called in the table, went unchecked against the DNA. TRBV21-1 is described as a pseudogene. The CDR3 has 17 amino acids. CDR3 DNA sequence: TGTGCCAGCAGCAAAAACACAGGGATTTTAGGGAATGAAAAACTGTTTTTT. This gives the protein CASSKNTGILGNEKLFF.

The V and J genes are TRBV27 and TRBJ1-3; TRBD1 matches at 9 bases. Germline V CDR1 and CDR2: MNHEY, SMNVEV (reference sequence). CDR3 length equals 17 residues. Trimming cost V 2 bases and J 0 bases; bases outside gene matches: 5. CDR3 loop: CASSLPRDRVSGNTIYF. The CDR3 nucleotides read TGTGCCAGCAGTTTACCCCGGGACAGGGTCTCTGGAAACACCATATATTTT.

This chain joins TRBV28 and TRBJ2-2; TRBD1 matches 9 bases. This CDR3 region has 19 residues. The germline V gene has CDR1 MDHEN and CDR2 SYDVKM. Trimming cost V 4 bases and J 2 bases; bases outside gene matches: 14. CDR3 nucleotides: TGTGCCAGCAGTTCCCTTGTGTTTCGGGACAGGGACAACACCGGGGAGCTGTTTTTT. Amino acid sequence: CASSSLVFRDRDNTGELFF.

This rearrangement joins TRBV5-4 to TRBJ2-2; 9 positions match TRBD2. This CDR3 contains 16 residues. V dropped 0 bases and J dropped 6; count of bases not matched to a gene: 6. Germline CDR1 is SGHNT and CDR2 is YYREEE (reference sequence). DNA of the CDR3: TGTGCCAGCAGCTTGGTGGCTAGCGGGAATCCCGGGGAGCTGTTTTTT. Its translation is CASSLVASGNPGELFF.

The chain carries TRBV6-1 and TRBJ1-1; D is perhaps TRBD1 (6 bases). Germline V gene data show CDR1 as MNHNS and CDR2 as SASEGT. CDR3 length: 13 amino acids. With 3 bases removed from V and 4 bases from J, the gap between germline ends came to 9 bases. The CDR3 loop reads CASSDTGTTEAFF. As DNA, the CDR3 is TGTGCCAGCAGTGACACAGGGACCACTGAAGCTTTCTTT.

The V gene is TRBV7-7, the J gene TRBJ2-6; 10 bases match TRBD2. V lost 0 bases to trimming and J lost 0 bases; unmatched junction nucleotides: 11. The CDR3 covers 21 residues. The germline V gene has CDR1 SSHAT and CDR2 FNYEAQ (reference sequence). CDR3 loop: CASSLATASGGPSSGANVLTF. The CDR3, as DNA: TGTGCCAGCAGCTTAGCGACGGCTAGCGGGGGCCCTAGCTCTGGGGCCAACGTCCTGACTTTC.

The table lists this clone with a count of one. This chain connects TRBV6-5 to TRBJ2-2; 9 bases align to TRBD1. This CDR3 has 14 residues. CDR1 and CDR2 (germline): MNHEY, SVGAGI. Germline trimming cut 5 bases from V and 6 bases from J; bases unmatched to any gene: 4. This CDR3 reads CASSTRTGAGELFF. The DNA for the CDR3 is TGTGCCAGCAGTACGAGGACAGGGGCCGGGGAGCTGTTTTTT.

The chain carries TRBV7-7 and TRBJ2-5; tentative D call: TRBD1 (6 bases). Germline assignment: CDR1 SSHAT and CDR2 FNYEAQ (reference sequence). CDR3 length equals 13 residues. Between the trimmed V and J ends, which lost 5 bases and 4 bases, there was a span of 11 bases. As DNA, the CDR3 is TGTGCCAGCAGCATAACCAGGGGAGAGACCCAGTACTTC. It translates to CASSITRGETQYF.

The chain employs TRBV11-2 and TRBJ2-7, with 10 bases matching TRBD1. J gave up 3 bases and V 6 bases, and 8 bases lay outside the gene matches. Germline loops: CDR1 SGHAT, CDR2 FQNNGV. The CDR3 runs 15 residues. The CDR3 nucleotides read TGTGCCAGCAGGTTGACGGGACAGGGGTTCTACGAGCAGTACTTC. This codes for CASRLTGQGFYEQYF.

This clone showed up just a few times. This rearrangement joins TRBV12-5 to TRBJ1-5; 9 bases agree with TRBD1. Germline V gene sequence: CDR1 LGHNT, CDR2 FRNRAP. The length of the CDR3 is 14 residues. Trimming took 6 bases from V and 4 from J; bases not matched to a gene: 4. CDR3: CASGPDRGNQPQHF. In DNA, the CDR3 is TGTGCTAGTGGACCGGACAGGGGAAATCAGCCCCAGCATTTT.

The rearrangement uses TRBV7-7 and TRBJ2-5; 10 bases align to TRBD1. The CDR3 totals 14 residues. Per the germline V gene, CDR1 is SSHAT and CDR2 is FNYEAQ (reference sequence). J gave up 4 bases and V 4 bases, and 3 bases lay outside the gene matches. CDR3 sequence reads: CASSSTGGGETQYF. The CDR3 region has the DNA TGTGCCAGCAGCTCGACAGGGGGCGGAGAGACCCAGTACTTC.

This chain connects TRBV29-1 to TRBJ2-1; a possible D gene is TRBD2 (7 bases). The CDR3 consists of 12 residues. V lost 6 bases, J lost 8 bases, and 14 bases lay in between. The germline V gene has CDR1 SQVTM and CDR2 ANQGSEA. CDR3 bases: TGCAGCGTGGTAGGCGGGGGCGATGAGCAGTTCTTC. As protein: CSVVGGGDEQFF.

This rearrangement joins TRBV28 to TRBJ1-2, with D maybe TRBD1 (6 bases). Trimming took 6 bases from V and 6 from J, leaving 14 bases between them. Germline V gene lookup returns CDR1 MDHEN and CDR2 SYDVKM. The CDR3 extends over 13 amino acids. Written as DNA, the CDR3 is TGTGCCAGCAGCGGGGGGCGCGATAATGGCTACACCTTC. Amino acids: CASSGGRDNGYTF.

This chain connects TRBV6-1 to TRBJ1-1; D unresolved. This CDR3 comprises 13 residues. V was pared by 6 bases and J by 1 base, with 9 bases between. Looked up from germline, CDR1 is MNHNS and CDR2 is SASEGT. CDR3 amino acids: CASRSSENTEAFF. DNA of the CDR3: TGTGCCAGCAGATCTAGTGAGAACACTGAAGCTTTCTTT.

The J gene is TRBJ2-1, the V gene TRBV7-9; 12 nucleotides line up with TRBD2. The junction had 7 bases not matched to a gene; V was cut back by 5 bases and J by 2 bases. This CDR3 has 17 amino acids. The germline V gene encodes CDR1 SEHNR and CDR2 FQNEAQ (reference sequence). CDR3 amino acids: CASSPTGLAGPYNEQFF. The CDR3 DNA follows: TGTGCCAGCAGCCCTACAGGACTAGCGGGACCCTACAATGAGCAGTTCTTC.

In its sample, this clone was seen once. This sequence joins TRBV30 and TRBJ2-7; the D gene is possibly TRBD1 (5 bases). V was clipped by 3 bases and J by 4 bases, with 13 bases between them. Germline V gene lookup returns CDR1 GTSNPN and CDR2 SVGIG (reference sequence). The length of the CDR3 is 13 residues. CDR3 sequence: CAWSPGWSYEQYF. In DNA, the CDR3 is TGTGCCTGGAGCCCAGGGTGGTCTTACGAGCAGTACTTC.